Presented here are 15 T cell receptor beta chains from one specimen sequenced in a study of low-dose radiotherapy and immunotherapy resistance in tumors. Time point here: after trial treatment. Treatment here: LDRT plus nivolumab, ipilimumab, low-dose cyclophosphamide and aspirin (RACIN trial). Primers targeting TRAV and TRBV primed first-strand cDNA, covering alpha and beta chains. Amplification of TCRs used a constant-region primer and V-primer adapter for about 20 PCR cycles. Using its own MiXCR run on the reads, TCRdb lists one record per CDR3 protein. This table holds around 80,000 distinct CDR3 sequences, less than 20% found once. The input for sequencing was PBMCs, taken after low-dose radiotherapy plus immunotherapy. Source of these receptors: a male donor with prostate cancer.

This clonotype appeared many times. This CDR3 reads CASSLGTSGSPQETQYF. The CDR3 nucleotides read TGTGCCAGCAGTTTGGGGACTAGCGGAAGTCCCCAAGAGACCCAGTACTTC. The J gene is TRBJ2-5, the V gene TRBV12-3 or TRBV12-4; 11 bases agree with TRBD2. V lost 3 bases to trimming and J lost 1 base; unmatched junction nucleotides: 7. The CDR3 contains 17 residues.

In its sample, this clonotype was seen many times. As DNA, the CDR3 is TGCAGTGCCACGGACGGGGGGAGCATTGGTTTTGATACGCAGTATTTT. Protein: CSATDGGSIGFDTQYF. The chain couples TRBV20-1 to TRBJ2-3, with 7 bases that match TRBD2. There are 16 residues in the CDR3. Trimming took 6 bases from V and 6 from J; bases not matched to a gene: 18. Germline values: CDR1 DFQATT, CDR2 SNEGSKA (reference sequence).

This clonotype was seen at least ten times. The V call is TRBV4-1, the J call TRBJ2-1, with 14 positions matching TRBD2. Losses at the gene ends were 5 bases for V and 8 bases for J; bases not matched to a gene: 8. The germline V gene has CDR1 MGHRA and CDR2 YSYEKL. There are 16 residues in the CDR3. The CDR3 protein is CASSTPATSGRDEQFF. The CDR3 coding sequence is TGCGCCAGCAGCACGCCCGCGACTAGCGGGAGGGATGAGCAGTTCTTC.

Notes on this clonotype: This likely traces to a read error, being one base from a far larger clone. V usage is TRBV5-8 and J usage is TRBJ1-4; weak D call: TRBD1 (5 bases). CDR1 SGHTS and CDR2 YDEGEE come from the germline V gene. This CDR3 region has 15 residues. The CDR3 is CASSLEGAPSEKLFF. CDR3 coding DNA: TGCGCCAGCAGCTTGGAAGGGGCGCCGTCTGAAAAACTGTTTTTT.

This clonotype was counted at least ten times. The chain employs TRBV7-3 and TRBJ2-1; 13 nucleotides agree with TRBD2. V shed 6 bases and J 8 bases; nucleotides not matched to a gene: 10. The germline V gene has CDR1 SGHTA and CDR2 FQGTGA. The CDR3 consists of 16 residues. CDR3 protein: CASSPTGTSGIDEQFF. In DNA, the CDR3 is TGTGCCAGCAGTCCCACAGGGACTAGCGGGATCGATGAGCAGTTCTTC.

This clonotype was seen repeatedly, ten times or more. The CDR3 nucleotides read TGTGCCAGCAGCCCACCGGGACGGCTCTACGAGCAGTACTTC. This gives the protein CASSPPGRLYEQYF. The chain recombines TRBV11-2 with TRBJ2-7; D is perhaps TRBD1 or TRBD2 (5 bases each). V dropped 5 bases and J dropped 3 bases, with 14 bases sitting between them. The V gene's germline CDR1 is SGHAT and CDR2 FQNNGV. CDR3 length: 14 amino acids.

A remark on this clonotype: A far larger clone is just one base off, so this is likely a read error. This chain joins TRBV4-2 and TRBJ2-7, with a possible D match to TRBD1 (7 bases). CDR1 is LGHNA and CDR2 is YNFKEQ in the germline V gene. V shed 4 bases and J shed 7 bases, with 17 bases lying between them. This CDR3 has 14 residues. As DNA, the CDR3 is TGTGCCAGCAGCCGCGGAGGGGGCCAGGGTGAGCAGTACTTC. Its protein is CASSRGGGQGEQYF.

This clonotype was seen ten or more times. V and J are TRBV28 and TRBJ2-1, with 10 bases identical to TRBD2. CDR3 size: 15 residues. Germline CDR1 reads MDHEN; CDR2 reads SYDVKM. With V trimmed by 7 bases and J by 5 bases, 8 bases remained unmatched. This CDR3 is CASTPPGLAHNEQFF. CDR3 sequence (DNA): TGTGCCAGCACTCCTCCGGGACTAGCGCACAATGAGCAGTTCTTC. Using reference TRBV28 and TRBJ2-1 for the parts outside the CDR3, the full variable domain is DVKVTQSSRYLVKRTGEKVFLECVQDMDHENMFWYRQDPGLGLRLIYFSYDVKMKEKGDIPEGYSVSREKKERFSLILESASTNQTSMYLCASTPPGLAHNEQFFGPGTRLTVL.

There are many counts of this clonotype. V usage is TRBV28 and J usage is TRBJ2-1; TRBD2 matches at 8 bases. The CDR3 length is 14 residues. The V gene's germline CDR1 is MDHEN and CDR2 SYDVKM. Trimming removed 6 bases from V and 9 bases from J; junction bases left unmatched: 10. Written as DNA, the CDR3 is TGTGCCAGCAGATATAGCGGGGCTTTCTCTGAGCAGTTCTTC. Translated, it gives CASRYSGAFSEQFF.

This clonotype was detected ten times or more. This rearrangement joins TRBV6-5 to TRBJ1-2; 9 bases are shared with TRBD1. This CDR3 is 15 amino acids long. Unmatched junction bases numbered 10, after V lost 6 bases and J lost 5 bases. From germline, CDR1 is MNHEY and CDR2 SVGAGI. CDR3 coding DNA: TGTGCCAGCAGCCTTCGACAGGGGGGATTTTATGGCTACACCTTC. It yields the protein CASSLRQGGFYGYTF.

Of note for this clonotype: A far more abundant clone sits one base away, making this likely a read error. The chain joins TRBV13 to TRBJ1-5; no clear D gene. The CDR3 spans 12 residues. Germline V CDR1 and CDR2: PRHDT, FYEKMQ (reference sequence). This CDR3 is CPSHLSNQPQHF. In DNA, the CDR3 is TGTCCCAGTCACCTTTCCAATCAGCCCCAGCATTTT.

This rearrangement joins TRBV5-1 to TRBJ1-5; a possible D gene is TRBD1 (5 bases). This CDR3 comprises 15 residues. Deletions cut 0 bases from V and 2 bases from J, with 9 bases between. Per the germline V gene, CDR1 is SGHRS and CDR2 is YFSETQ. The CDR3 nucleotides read TGCGCCAGCAGCTTGGAGGGACGGGGCAATCAGCCCCAGCATTTT. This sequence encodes CASSLEGRGNQPQHF.

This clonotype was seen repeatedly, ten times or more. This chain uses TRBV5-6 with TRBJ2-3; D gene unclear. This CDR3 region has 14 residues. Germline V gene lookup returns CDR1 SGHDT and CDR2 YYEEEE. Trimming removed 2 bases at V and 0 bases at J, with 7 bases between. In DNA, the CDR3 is TGTGCCAGCAGCTTCGTGAGGAGCACAGATACGCAGTATTTT. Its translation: CASSFVRSTDTQYF.

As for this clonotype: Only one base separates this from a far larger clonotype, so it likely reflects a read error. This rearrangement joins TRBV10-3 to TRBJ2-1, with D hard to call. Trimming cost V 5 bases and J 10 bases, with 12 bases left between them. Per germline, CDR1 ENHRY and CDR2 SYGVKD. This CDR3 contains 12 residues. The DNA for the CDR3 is TGTGCCATCAGTATGGACGGCCCAGAGCAGTTCTTC. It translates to CAISMDGPEQFF.

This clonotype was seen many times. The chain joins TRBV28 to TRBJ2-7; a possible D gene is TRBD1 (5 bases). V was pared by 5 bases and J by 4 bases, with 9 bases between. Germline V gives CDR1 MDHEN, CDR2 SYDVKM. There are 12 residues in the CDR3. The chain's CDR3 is CASSRNRYEQYF. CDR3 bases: TGTGCCAGCAGTAGGAACAGGTACGAGCAGTACTTC.